This T cell receptor (beta chain) originates from a study of cytomegalovirus exposure and HLA in healthy donors. This clone was detected a few times. The antigen is unknown. Whole-study results and caveats: A later analysis linked some 17,000 TCR beta sequences to HLA alleles at 0.05 false discovery rate. A list of 164 TCR beta chains associated with cytomegalovirus was given.

Germline CDR1 MNHNY, CDR2 SVGAGI (reference sequence). This CDR3 spans 16 amino acids. J was trimmed by 3 bases and V by 0 bases; bases with no gene match: 5. PCR primers comprised 60 Vbeta and 13 Jbeta primers. Produced via immunoSEQ multiplex PCR; TCRdb's table is partial and in-frame only. The profile shows 150,000 to 200,000 clones, 76% of them singletons. The sequencing input was PBMCs. This chain connects TRBV6-6 to TRBJ1-5; 7 bases are shared with TRBD1. This TCR was sampled from a male donor in good health and CMV-seronegative. In nucleotides, the CDR3 is TGTGCCAGCAGTTACTCAACGGGACAGTCCAATCAGCCCCAGCATTTT. It encodes CASSYSTGQSNQPQHF.